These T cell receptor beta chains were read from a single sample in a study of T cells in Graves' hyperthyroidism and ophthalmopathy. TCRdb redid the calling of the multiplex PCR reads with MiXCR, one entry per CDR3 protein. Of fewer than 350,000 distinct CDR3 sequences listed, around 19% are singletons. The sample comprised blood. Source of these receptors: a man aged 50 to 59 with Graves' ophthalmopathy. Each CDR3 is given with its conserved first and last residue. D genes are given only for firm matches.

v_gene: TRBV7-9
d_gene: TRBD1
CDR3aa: CASSPGTGGYNQETQYF

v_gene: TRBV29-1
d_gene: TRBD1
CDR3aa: CSVEGLGQGRSYEQYF

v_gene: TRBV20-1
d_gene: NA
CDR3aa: CSAVSGSLSNQPQHF

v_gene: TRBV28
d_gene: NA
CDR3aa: CASSAGTYGYTF

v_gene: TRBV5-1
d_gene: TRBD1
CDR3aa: CASSTRQGAYEQYF

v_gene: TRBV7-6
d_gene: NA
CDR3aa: CASSLYEGSDEQYF

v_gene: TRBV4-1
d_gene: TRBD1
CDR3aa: CASSQGQGRGQPQHF

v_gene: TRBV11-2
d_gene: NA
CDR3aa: CASSLIGGPPNSPLHF

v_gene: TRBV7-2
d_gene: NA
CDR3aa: CASASRAPSTDTQYF

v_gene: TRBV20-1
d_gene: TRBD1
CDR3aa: CSASGTGFSDTQYF

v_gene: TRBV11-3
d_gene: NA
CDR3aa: CASSQAGLTGELFF

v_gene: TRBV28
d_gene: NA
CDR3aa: CASSNTYEQYF

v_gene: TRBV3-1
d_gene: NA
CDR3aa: CASSPRVANTEAFF

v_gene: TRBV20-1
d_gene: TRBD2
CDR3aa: CSARDSLAGTEQYF

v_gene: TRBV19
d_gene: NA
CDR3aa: CASHWGSGANVLTF

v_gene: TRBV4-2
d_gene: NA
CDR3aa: CASSQAAGANVLTF

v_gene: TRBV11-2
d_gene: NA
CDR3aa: CASSLSREGELFF

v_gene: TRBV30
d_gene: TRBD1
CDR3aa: CAWSVGVGTGVGETQYF

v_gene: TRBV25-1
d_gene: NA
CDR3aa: CASSEPDPSRDIEREFPDTQYF